These 12 T cell receptor beta chains came from one sample sequenced in a study of cytomegalovirus exposure and HLA in healthy donors. Vbeta (60) and Jbeta (13) primers were used in the PCR. The repertoire was sequenced with immunoSEQ multiplex PCR; TCRdb's copy has only in-frame clones and lacks some. This sample carries over 150,000 clones, 82% of them seen once, and the ten largest clones take about 0.89%. Sequencing input: PBMCs. All receptors derive from a girl aged 2 to 10 in good health and CMV-seropositive.

CDR3 coding DNA: TGTGCCAGCAGTGGCGGGGGGTTGATCACCGGGGAGCTGTTTTTT. Translation: CASSGGGLITGELFF. This rearrangement joins TRBV28 to TRBJ2-2; 8 bases map to TRBD2. The CDR3 covers 15 residues. Germline trimming cut 5 bases from V and 4 bases from J; bases unmatched to any gene: 6. Germline-derived CDR1 and CDR2 are MDHEN and SYDVKM.

The genes are TRBV21-1 and TRBJ1-2. TRBV21-1 has pseudogene status. The length of the CDR3 is 13 residues. The CDR3 loop is CASSQGRGCGYTF. CDR3 coding DNA: TGTGCCAGCAGCCAAGGGAGGGGATGCGGCTACACCTTC.

V and J are TRBV10-3 and TRBJ2-3; TRBD1 matches 8 bases. This CDR3 has 18 amino acids. Germline V lookup: CDR1 ENHRY, CDR2 SYGVKD. V lost 10 bases and J lost 6; bases outside the gene matches: 24. CDR3 residues: CATGRVFRGQVVPDTQYF. CDR3 bases: TGTGCCACGGGTCGGGTATTTCGGGGACAGGTAGTTCCCGATACGCAGTATTTT.

The chain uses TRBV11-2 and TRBJ2-7, with TRBD1 matching 8 bases. The ends lost 5 bases at V and 2 bases at J; junction bases unmatched: 8. The V gene's germline CDR1 is SGHAT and CDR2 FQNNGV. CDR3 size: 15 residues. The CDR3 nucleotides are TGTGCCAGCAGCCCTAATAGACAGGGGCCCTACGAGCAGTACTTC. Its protein is CASSPNRQGPYEQYF.

The table lists this clone with a few counts. The chain has TRBV15 and TRBJ1-5, with 7 bases aligning to TRBD1. V was pared by 5 bases and J by 6 bases, with 10 bases of the junction left unmatched. Germline V gene lookup returns CDR1 LNHNV and CDR2 YYDKDF (reference sequence). This CDR3 contains 15 residues. In nucleotides, the CDR3 is TGTGCCACCAGCCGTAGTCGACAGGGAGGTCAGCCCCAGCATTTT. Encoded protein: CATSRSRQGGQPQHF. Based on the CDR3 plus reference TRBV15 and TRBJ1-5, the full variable domain is DAMVIQNPRYQVTQFGKPVTLSCSQTLNHNVMYWYQQKSSQAPKLLFHYYDKDFNNEADTPDNFQSRRPNTSFCFLDIRSPGLGDTAMYLCATSRSRQGGQPQHFGDGTRLSIL.

The chain carries TRBV30 and TRBJ1-4; D might be TRBD1 (5 bases). V was cut by 3 bases and J by 4 bases, with 12 bases left in between. The CDR3 extends over 14 amino acids. Germline CDR1 is GTSNPN and CDR2 is SVGIG (reference sequence). The CDR3 loop is CAWRLSGGNEKLFF. DNA of the CDR3: TGTGCCTGGAGGTTGAGCGGGGGTAATGAAAAACTGTTTTTT. Full variable domain (outside the CDR3, taken from reference TRBV30 and TRBJ1-4): SQTIHQWPATLVQPVGSPLSLECTVEGTSNPNLYWYRQAAGRGLQLLFYSVGIGQISSEVPQNLSASRPQDRQFILSSKKLLLSDSGFYLCAWRLSGGNEKLFFGSGTQLSVL.

A few counts support this clone. The chain has TRBV19 and TRBJ1-5, with D maybe TRBD1 (5 bases). CDR3 length: 15 residues. Between the trimmed V and J ends, which lost 0 bases and 3 bases, there was a span of 9 bases. The V gene's germline CDR1 is LNHDA and CDR2 SQIVND (reference sequence). The DNA of the CDR3 is TGTGCCAGTAGTATAGAGGGCAGGGACAATCAGCCCCAGCATTTT. Amino acid sequence: CASSIEGRDNQPQHF.

The chain links TRBV7-9 to TRBJ2-7, with 8 bases fitting TRBD1. CDR3 length: 16 amino acids. The V gene end was trimmed by 2 bases and the J gene end by 4 bases; junction bases not matched to a gene: 10. The germline V gene has CDR1 SEHNR and CDR2 FQNEAQ (reference sequence). CDR3 sequence (DNA): TGTGCCAGCAGCTTATTCGACAGGGGACAACCATACGAGCAGTACTTC. Amino acid sequence: CASSLFDRGQPYEQYF.

This chain connects TRBV7-9 to TRBJ2-4; TRBD1 agrees at 8 bases. In germline, CDR1 is SEHNR, CDR2 FQNEAQ (reference sequence). Trimming at V came to 1 base and at J to 1 base, leaving 6 bases not matched to a gene. CDR3 length: 17 residues. CDR3 nucleotide sequence: TGTGCCAGCAGCTTAGTTCAGGGGGCGGGGGCCAAAAACATTCAGTACTTC. It codes for CASSLVQGAGAKNIQYF.

This chain connects TRBV30 to TRBJ1-1; D unclear. CDR1 and CDR2 (germline): GTSNPN, SVGIG (reference sequence). The ends were cut back, 1 base at V and 4 bases at J, with 4 bases in the middle. The CDR3 has 11 amino acids. The CDR3 here is CAWSAFTEAFF. In DNA form, the CDR3 reads TGTGCCTGGAGTGCGTTCACTGAAGCTTTCTTT.

This clone was seen more than once but under ten times. This chain joins TRBV28 and TRBJ2-7, with D hard to call. There are 13 residues in the CDR3. The germline CDR1 and CDR2 sequences are MDHEN and SYDVKM. Trimming cost V 6 bases and J 0 bases, with 9 bases left between them. The CDR3 DNA reads as TGTGCCAGCAGGCAAGCAGGCTCCTACGAGCAGTACTTC. Its protein product is CASRQAGSYEQYF.

The V call is TRBV6-5, the J call TRBJ1-3; the D gene is possibly TRBD1 (6 bases). The CDR3 has 15 residues. Trimming shortened V by 4 bases and J by 8 bases, and 18 bases separated the two germline ends. Germline V gene sequence: CDR1 MNHEY, CDR2 SVGAGI. CDR3 amino acids: CASSFPRGAGDTIYF. CDR3 bases: TGTGCCAGCAGTTTCCCCAGGGGCGCAGGAGACACCATATATTTT.